Following are 19 T cell receptor beta chains from one sample sequenced in a study of blood T cell repertoires in COVID-19. TCRdb's copy holds only in-frame clones and misses some; the assay was immunoSEQ multiplex PCR. The sample carries around 220,000 clones, 87% recorded once. Material for sequencing was PBMCs or T cells enriched from blood (not recorded which). These receptors all come from a woman aged 30 to 39 with acute COVID-19.

The table lists this clone with a count of one. The chain recombines TRBV6-5 with TRBJ2-3; 8 bases map to TRBD1. In germline, CDR1 is MNHEY, CDR2 SVGAGI. The CDR3 loop spans 15 amino acids. Losses at the gene ends were 6 bases for V and 4 bases for J; bases not matched to a gene: 9. CDR3 residues: CASSQDRDSADTQYF. The CDR3, as DNA: TGTGCCAGCAGCCAGGACAGGGATTCGGCAGATACGCAGTATTTT.

The gene calls are TRBV7-6 and TRBJ2-1; TRBD2 aligns across 9 bases. V dropped 4 bases and J dropped 8; count of bases not matched to a gene: 6. Germline V gene lookup returns CDR1 SGHVS and CDR2 FNYEAQ. The CDR3 length is 14 residues. The CDR3 bases are TGTGCCAGCAGCTACCTGGGCGGGGGGGATGAGCAGTTCTTC. Translated: CASSYLGGGDEQFF. Complete variable domain (other parts from reference TRBV7-6 and TRBJ2-1): GAGVSQSPRYKVTKRGQDVALRCDPISGHVSLYWYRQALGQGPEFLTYFNYEAQQDKSGLPNDRFSAERPEGSISTLTIQRTEQRDSAMYRCASSYLGGGDEQFFGPGTRLTVL.

The chain couples TRBV18 to TRBJ2-5; maybe TRBD2 (5 bases). The CDR3 is made up of 16 amino acids. CDR1 KGHSH and CDR2 LQKENI come from the germline V gene. V was shortened by 1 base and J by 4 bases, with 16 bases between the two germline ends. The CDR3 loop is CASSPLRSGRTETQYF. DNA of the CDR3: TGTGCCAGCTCACCACTCCGGAGCGGTAGAACAGAGACCCAGTACTTC.

This clone was detected once. CDR3 in DNA: TGTGCCAGCAGTGAAGGCGATTATGGCTACACCTTC. It codes for CASSEGDYGYTF. The V gene is TRBV2, the J gene TRBJ1-2; D gene unclear. The CDR3 length is 12 residues. With 1 base removed from V and 5 bases from J, the gap between germline ends came to 5 bases. Germline V gene lookup returns CDR1 SNHLY and CDR2 FYNNEI.

V is TRBV6-1 and J is TRBJ1-5, with 10 bases that match TRBD1. Per the germline V gene, CDR1 is MNHNS and CDR2 is SASEGT. The V gene end was trimmed by 3 bases and the J gene end by 6 bases; junction bases not matched to a gene: 5. This CDR3 has 15 amino acids. In DNA, the CDR3 is TGTGCCAGCAGTGAGCGACAGGGGGCCGCTCAGCCCCAGCATTTT. Translating gives CASSERQGAAQPQHF.

CDR3 loop: CASSALRTGETGELFF. In nucleotides, the CDR3 is TGTGCCAGCAGCGCACTGCGGACAGGGGAAACCGGGGAGCTGTTTTTT. The rearrangement joins TRBV7-2 to TRBJ2-2; 9 bases map to TRBD1. Germline V gene sequence: CDR1 SGHTA, CDR2 FQGNSA. After removal of 5 bases from V and 5 bases from J, the junction contained 9 bases not matched to a gene. The length of the CDR3 is 16 residues.

This chain links TRBV5-3 with TRBJ1-5; D might be TRBD1 (5 bases). TRBV5-3 is labeled an ORF, and its function is uncertain. The CDR3 totals 14 residues. The V end lost 4 bases, the J end lost 2 bases, and 10 bases lay between the germline ends. In DNA, the CDR3 is TGTGCCAGAAGCCCAGGGAGGGGCAATCAGCCCCAGCATTTT. Translating it yields CARSPGRGNQPQHF.

This rearrangement joins TRBV6-5 to TRBJ2-5; 8 bases map to TRBD2. Per germline, CDR1 MNHEY and CDR2 SVGAGI. The trim removed 6 bases at V and 1 base at J, leaving 7 bases unmatched. CDR3 size: 15 residues. The CDR3 DNA reads TGTGCCAGCAGGGCCCAACTAGCGGTCCAAGAGACCCAGTACTTC. This codes for CASRAQLAVQETQYF.

This clone has more than one count but fewer than ten. The chain recombines TRBV12-3 or TRBV12-4 with TRBJ1-1; D is undetermined. This CDR3 region has 11 residues. Trimming removed 3 bases from V and 6 bases from J, with 5 bases in between. The CDR3 DNA is TGTGCCAGCAGTTTGGGAGCTGAAGCTTTCTTT. As protein: CASSLGAEAFF.

This clone occurred once. This chain uses TRBV28 with TRBJ1-5; D is perhaps TRBD1 (6 bases). The CDR3 is made up of 13 amino acids. V was shortened by 9 bases and J by 1 base, with 10 bases between the two germline ends. Germline-derived CDR1 and CDR2 are MDHEN and SYDVKM. The CDR3 nucleotides are TGTGCCAGTCAGGGGATGAGCAATCAGCCCCAGCATTTT. Its protein is CASQGMSNQPQHF.

This sequence joins TRBV5-1 and TRBJ2-3, with a possible D match to TRBD1 (6 bases). The ends were cut back, 4 bases at V and 0 bases at J, with 12 bases in the middle. Looked up from germline, CDR1 is SGHRS and CDR2 is YFSETQ. This CDR3 is built from 15 residues. The CDR3 spells CASSLDSASTDTQYF. The CDR3 bases are TGCGCCAGCAGCCTGGACAGTGCTAGCACAGATACGCAGTATTTT.

The V and J genes are TRBV4-1 and TRBJ2-2; D is perhaps TRBD2 (5 bases). This CDR3 spans 16 amino acids. CDR1 and CDR2 (germline): MGHRA, YSYEKL. V lost 2 bases and J lost 7, with 17 bases in between. CDR3 residues: CASSQIWSSNNGELFF. The CDR3 DNA reads as TGCGCCAGCAGCCAAATATGGTCTAGCAATAACGGGGAGCTGTTTTTT.

This chain joins TRBV19 and TRBJ1-2; D is ambiguous. CDR3 length: 14 residues. Germline V lookup: CDR1 LNHDA, CDR2 SQIVND (reference sequence). The V and J ends lost 2 bases and 2 bases respectively, with 9 bases between them. CDR3 in amino acids: CASSISRQNYGYTF. CDR3 nucleotides: TGTGCCAGTAGTATAAGCAGGCAGAACTATGGCTACACCTTC.

The chain employs TRBV10-3 and TRBJ2-1; D remains unclear. Trimming shortened V by 4 bases and J by 12 bases, and 13 bases separated the two germline ends. The V gene's germline CDR1 is ENHRY and CDR2 SYGVKD. The CDR3 has 12 amino acids. CDR3 in amino acids: CAISATDSAQFF. In nucleotides, the CDR3 is TGTGCCATCAGTGCGACCGACTCCGCGCAGTTCTTC.

This rearrangement joins TRBV7-9 to TRBJ1-1; TRBD1 matches 8 bases. The length of the CDR3 is 16 residues. V was pared by 1 base and J by 2 bases, with 6 bases of the junction left unmatched. Per the germline V gene, CDR1 is SEHNR and CDR2 is FQNEAQ (reference sequence). As DNA, the CDR3 is TGTGCCAGCAGCTTAGGACAGGGGACAGGAAACACTGAAGCTTTCTTT. Protein product: CASSLGQGTGNTEAFF.

The gene calls are TRBV6-1 and TRBJ1-2; D might be TRBD1 (6 bases). V lost 1 base and J lost 4, with 16 bases in between. CDR1 and CDR2 (germline): MNHNS, SASEGT. The CDR3 extends over 16 amino acids. The CDR3 protein is CASSEGGGRDGYGYTF. The CDR3 coding sequence is TGTGCCAGCAGTGAAGGGGGGGGCAGGGACGGCTATGGCTACACCTTC.

The rearrangement links TRBV20-1 to TRBJ2-1; no clear D gene. Germline CDR1 and CDR2: DFQATT and SNEGSKA (reference sequence). This CDR3 is 14 amino acids long. The germline V and J ends were trimmed by 3 bases and 0 bases, with 9 bases remaining between them. The CDR3 nucleotides are TGCAGTGCTAGTAGCTCTAGCTCCTACAATGAGCAGTTCTTC. Translation gives CSASSSSSYNEQFF.

This chain uses TRBV7-9 with TRBJ2-1, with a tentative D call TRBD1 (5 bases). CDR1 is SEHNR, CDR2 FQNEAQ, per germline (reference sequence). V dropped 1 base and J dropped 5 bases, with 15 bases sitting between them. The length of the CDR3 is 16 residues. The CDR3 protein is CASSLVGTGWNNEQFF. The CDR3 nucleotides read TGTGCCAGCAGCTTAGTTGGTACAGGTTGGAACAATGAGCAGTTCTTC.

This chain connects TRBV4-2 to TRBJ2-4; D possibly corresponds to TRBD2 (7 bases). The CDR3 covers 15 residues. Trimming removed 0 bases at V and 5 bases at J, with 11 bases between. Looked up from germline, CDR1 is LGHNA and CDR2 is YNFKEQ. CDR3 loop: CASSQERGGENIQYF. CDR3 sequence (DNA): TGTGCCAGCAGCCAAGAGAGGGGGGGAGAAAACATTCAGTACTTC.